This T cell receptor beta chain was recovered during a study of tumor-infiltrating lymphocytes in localized non-small cell lung cancer. This CDR3 comprises 17 residues. Germline CDR1 is SGHRS and CDR2 is YFSETQ. V lost 5 bases and J lost 3, with 24 bases in between. Comments on this clone: The target antigen is unknown.

Findings of the study overall: Higher tumor T cell infiltration than in uninvolved lung was supported by TCRbeta sequencing. Different pieces of the same tissue were used for each assay.

Profiled with immunoSEQ multiplex PCR; TCRdb holds only in-frame clones, not every one. The table lists 13,000 or so clones, just over 85% of them singletons. V and J are TRBV5-1 and TRBJ2-7, with D maybe TRBD2 (6 bases). Sequencing input: lung tumor tissue. The clonotype originates from a human donor with non-small cell lung cancer. CDR3 DNA: TGCGCCAGCAGTCCCCGCCTTGGGGGGACCATACTCTACGAGCAGTACTTC. Translation gives CASSPRLGGTILYEQYF.